The entry below describes one TCR beta chain. V dropped 4 bases and J dropped 4 bases, with 12 bases sitting between them. The germline gives CDR1 SGHRS, CDR2 YFSETQ. This CDR3 is 13 amino acids long. The data belong to a study of blood T cell repertoires in COVID-19. Clones were sequenced by immunoSEQ multiplex PCR, and TCRdb holds only the in-frame ones, with some missing. The repertoire holds approximately 250,000 clones, about 88% seen once, with approximately 5.3% in the top ten. The sequenced sample consisted of peripheral blood. The genes are TRBV5-1 and TRBJ2-7; tentative D call: TRBD2 (5 bases). This receptor was taken from an older woman with COVID-19, enrolled during active disease. The CDR3 is CASSPDGEYEQYF. CDR3 nucleotide sequence: TGCGCCAGCAGCCCGGACGGGGAGTACGAGCAGTACTTC.